This TCR beta chain appears in the sequencing data of a study of shared clonotypes between healthy human individuals. In the naive CD8 group, cells lacked CD45RO and were positively selected for CCR7, so terminally differentiated effector memory CD45RA+ cells were left out. Here immunoSEQ multiplex PCR was the method, and the copy in TCRdb shows in-frame clones only, minus some. The sample shows roughly 570,000 clones, 98% of them seen only once. Sequencing was performed on naive CD8+ T cells sorted from blood. The source is a man between 25 and 39 years old in good health.

The DNA of the CDR3 is TGTGCCAGCTCGACTGGTTTGACCTACAATGAGCAGTTCTTC. Translating it yields CASSTGLTYNEQFF. V usage is TRBV28 and J usage is TRBJ2-1; D is ambiguous. Trimming pared 8 bases from V and 2 bases from J, leaving 13 bases between. CDR3 length equals 14 residues. CDR1 MDHEN and CDR2 SYDVKM come from the germline V gene.